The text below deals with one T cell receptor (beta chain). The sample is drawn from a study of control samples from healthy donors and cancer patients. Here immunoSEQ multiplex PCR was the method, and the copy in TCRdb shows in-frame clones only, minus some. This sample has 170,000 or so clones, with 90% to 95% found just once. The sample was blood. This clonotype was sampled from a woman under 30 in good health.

DNA of the CDR3: TGTGCCAGCAGTGATAGGAGACAGGGAAACTATGGCTACACCTTC. Amino acids: CASSDRRQGNYGYTF. The chain is built from TRBV6-1 and TRBJ1-2, with 7 bases matching TRBD1. Germline CDR1 is MNHNS and CDR2 is SASEGT. Unmatched junction bases numbered 6, after V lost 3 bases and J lost 2 bases. This CDR3 has 15 amino acids.